This T cell receptor beta chain was recorded in a study of cytomegalovirus exposure and HLA in healthy donors (dated by TCRdb to 2016 to 2017). With respect to the entire study: The roughly 700 repertoires of the first cohort and the 110 or so validation repertoires were produced on the same platform, according to a later analysis. High-throughput TCR immunosequencing, statistical association of individual TCRs with disease status, and machine learning were combined to predict cytomegalovirus infection status. The aim of the study was to test whether cataloging public T cell receptors could identify signatures of past pathogen exposure. Besides the first cohort of more than 650 subjects, a separate validation cohort made up of 90 to 150 different subjects was used. Results and caveats for the whole study, not just this receptor: The study listed approximately 150 TCR beta chains as associated with cytomegalovirus. Of the cluster scores, roughly 95% were above 0 in a later analysis, which found that TCRs clustered in the first cohort also tended to co-occur in the 120 validation repertoires. A later analysis lacked HLA typing for the validation cohort, so it scored co-occurrence in that cohort across all 110 or so repertoires. The authors suggested that the approach could potentially be extended to other disease states and immunological phenotypes. In both the original and validation cohorts, the classifier was reported to diagnose cytomegalovirus status with high specificity and sensitivity. In vitro tests confirmed that a few of the cytomegalovirus-associated TCR beta chains recognize cytomegalovirus antigens. Most TCR sequences were observed very rarely across donors, whereas some public TCRs were present in many individuals.

Library preparation was by the immunoSEQ multiplex PCR assay. As for how the authors treated the data: A statistical classification framework was developed to diagnose cytomegalovirus status using the catalog of TCR beta chain sequences. The immuneACCESS repertoire file appears here via TCRdb, limited to in-frame rearrangements. These files lack a portion of the clones; in checked studies, under half of the deficit traces to unresolved V genes, and the cause of the others is not known. D and trimming were read from the DNA, whereas the V and J calls and clone size are those reported in that table. For this sample the table gives under 200,000 clones, of which about 90% were detected only once. The ten biggest clones cover over 2.5% of the sample. CDR1 and CDR2 are drawn from the germline V gene: ENHRY, SYGVKD. The junction carries 20 bases between V and J, which are trimmed by 3 bases and 6 bases respectively. The CDR3 contains 16 residues, cysteine and phenylalanine counted. Just CDR3 DNA is preserved here, 48 bases in frame from base 1.

As for this clone: No cognate antigen has been identified for it. No qualities accompany the bases; no much larger clone lies one base away.

Donors formed part of the validation cohort, which comprised 120 subjects and was distinct from the first cohort of 670 or so subjects. The chain employs TRBV10-3 and TRBJ1-2, with TRBD1 tentatively as D gene (6 bases match). This receptor was taken from a woman in her late teens or twenties in good health and CMV-seropositive. Sequenced material: PBMCs. The nucleotide sequence is TGTGCCATCAGTGAATACAGGGAGATCCCTAAGAATGGCTACACCTTC. Its protein reads: CAISEYREIPKNGYTF.